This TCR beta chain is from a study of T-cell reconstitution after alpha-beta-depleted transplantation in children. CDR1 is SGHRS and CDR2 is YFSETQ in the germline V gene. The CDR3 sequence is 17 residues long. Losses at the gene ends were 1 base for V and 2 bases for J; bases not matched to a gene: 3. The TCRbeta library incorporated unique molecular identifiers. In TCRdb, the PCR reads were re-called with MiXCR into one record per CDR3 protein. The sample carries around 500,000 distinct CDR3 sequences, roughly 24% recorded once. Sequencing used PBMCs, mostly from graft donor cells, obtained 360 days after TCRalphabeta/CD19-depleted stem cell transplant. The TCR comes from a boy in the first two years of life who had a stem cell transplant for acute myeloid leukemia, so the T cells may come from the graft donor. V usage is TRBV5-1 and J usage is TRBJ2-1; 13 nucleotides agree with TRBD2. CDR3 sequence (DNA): TGCGCCAGCAGCTTGCGGACTAGCGGGGGACCCTACAATGAGCAGTTCTTC. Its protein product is CASSLRTSGGPYNEQFF.